This entry is about one T cell receptor beta chain. Random hexamers were used to reverse transcribe the RNA input (roughly 0.5 to 1 ug). An immunoSEQ multiplex PCR amplified TCR beta CDR3 over 54 Vbeta and 13 Jbeta. Using its own MiXCR run on the immunoSEQ multiplex PCR reads, TCRdb lists one record per CDR3 protein. The data hold 100,000 to 150,000 distinct CDR3 sequences, with over 90% observed a single time. The length of the CDR3 is 18 residues. Germline lookup yields CDR1 MNHEY and CDR2 SVGAGI. Trimming removed 2 bases at V and 1 base at J, with 20 bases between. The sample is drawn from a study of CD8 T cells in Susac syndrome. From blood CD8+ and CD4+ T cells, TCR beta sequences were generated. The patients who served as multiple sclerosis controls were treatment-naive and had stable or active relapsing-remitting disease that fulfilled the revised McDonald criteria. CD8+ and CD4+ T cells were negatively isolated; TEMRA cells were FACS-enriched.

This TCR was sampled from a human donor with multiple sclerosis. Sequencing used CD8+ T cells from PBMCs. The chain combines TRBV6-5 with TRBJ1-1; tentative D call: TRBD1 (5 bases). The CDR3 loop is CASSYPRAGTLENTEAFF. CDR3 nucleotide sequence: TGTGCCAGCAGTTACCCCCGGGCAGGGACGTTGGAGAACACTGAAGCTTTCTTT.